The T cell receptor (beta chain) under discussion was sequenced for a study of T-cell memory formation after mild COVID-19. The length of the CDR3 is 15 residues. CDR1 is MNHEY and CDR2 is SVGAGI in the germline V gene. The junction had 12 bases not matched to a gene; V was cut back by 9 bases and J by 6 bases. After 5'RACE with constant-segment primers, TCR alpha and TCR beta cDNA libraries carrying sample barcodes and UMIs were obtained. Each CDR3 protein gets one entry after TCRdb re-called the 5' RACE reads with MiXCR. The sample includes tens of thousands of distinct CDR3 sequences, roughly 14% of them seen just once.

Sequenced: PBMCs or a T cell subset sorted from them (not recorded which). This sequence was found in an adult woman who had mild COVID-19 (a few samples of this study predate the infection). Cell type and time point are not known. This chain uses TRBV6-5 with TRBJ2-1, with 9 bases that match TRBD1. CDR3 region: CASHRGQGISNEQFF. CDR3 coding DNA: TGTGCCAGTCACCGCGGACAGGGGATATCCAATGAGCAGTTCTTC.